The sequence of this T cell receptor beta chain was determined in a study of PD-1 blockade in classical Hodgkin lymphoma. The overall study: Treatment was intravenous nivolumab, 3 mg/kg every 2 weeks, until progression.

CDR1 and CDR2 from the germline V gene are SNHLY and FYNNEI. The CDR3 is 12 amino acids. Between the trimmed V and J ends, which lost 8 bases and 3 bases, there was a span of 10 bases. In the case of this clone: The antigen is unknown.

Whole-study findings and limits: In newly diagnosed patients, baseline TCR diversity was reportedly below that of healthy donors.

The method was immunoSEQ multiplex PCR; TCRdb's version includes in-frame clones alone and lacks a portion of them. The sample shows about 64,000 clones, roughly nine tenths of them seen only once. Time point here: cycle 4 day 1 (C4D1), after 6 weeks of nivolumab. Each patient relapsed following autologous stem cell transplantation, and prior brentuximab vedotin exposure differed. This TCR was recovered from a human donor with classical Hodgkin lymphoma. Here the sequenced sample was peripheral blood mononuclear cells (PBMCs), taken before the fourth cycle of nivolumab. J is TRBJ1-1 and V is TRBV2; D remains unclear. In DNA form, the CDR3 reads TGTGCCAGCGGAGGCGTCGACACTGAAGCTTTCTTT. Protein: CASGGVDTEAFF.